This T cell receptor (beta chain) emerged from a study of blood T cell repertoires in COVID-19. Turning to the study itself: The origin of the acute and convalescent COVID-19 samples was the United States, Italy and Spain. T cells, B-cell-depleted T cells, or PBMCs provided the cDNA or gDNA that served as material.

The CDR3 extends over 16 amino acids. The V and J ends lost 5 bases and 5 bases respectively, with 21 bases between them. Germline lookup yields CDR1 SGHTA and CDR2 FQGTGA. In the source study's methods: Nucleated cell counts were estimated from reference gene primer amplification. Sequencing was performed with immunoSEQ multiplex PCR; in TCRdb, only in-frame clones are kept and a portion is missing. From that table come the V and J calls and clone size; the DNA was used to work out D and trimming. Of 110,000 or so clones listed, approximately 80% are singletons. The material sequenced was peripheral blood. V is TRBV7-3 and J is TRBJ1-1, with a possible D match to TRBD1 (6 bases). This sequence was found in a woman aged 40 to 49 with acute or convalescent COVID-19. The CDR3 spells CASSLDRKGMWTEAFF. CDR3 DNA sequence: TGTGCCAGCAGCCTCGACAGGAAGGGCATGTGGACTGAAGCTTTCTTT. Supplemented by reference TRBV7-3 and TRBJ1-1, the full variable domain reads GAGVSQTPSNKVTEKGKYVELRCDPISGHTALYWYRQSLGQGPEFLIYFQGTGAADDSGLPNDRFFAVRPEGSVSTLKIQRTERGDSAVYLCASSLDRKGMWTEAFFGQGTRLTVV.